Listed below are T cell receptor beta chains from one sample, sequenced in a study of T cells and Merkel cell carcinoma outcomes. Only in-frame clones appear in the TCRdb table, and some are missing; sequencing was by immunoSEQ multiplex PCR. The table shows about 170 clones, with around 93% occurring only once. The sequenced sample consisted of tumor tissue from Merkel cell carcinoma. The origin of the receptors is a human donor with Merkel cell carcinoma. The CDR3 runs from the conserved cysteine through the conserved F or W. Each record gives: V gene, J gene, D gene, clone size, CDR3 protein, CDR3 DNA. D genes are given only for firm matches. Clone size is stated in some rows and not others, as once, few, many or a class when expanded.

v_gene: TRBV9
j_gene: TRBJ2-5
d_gene: .
abundance: .
CDR3aa: CASSVVEGHGVTQYF
CDR3nt: TGTGCCAGCAGCGTAGTTGAGGGCCACGGGGTGACCCAGTACTTC

v_gene: TRBV4-3
j_gene: TRBJ2-2
d_gene: TRBD2
abundance: .
CDR3aa: CASSQDPGLPSGELFF
CDR3nt: TGCGCCAGCAGCCAAGATCCGGGACTACCTTCCGGGGAGCTGTTTTTT

v_gene: TRBV30
j_gene: TRBJ1-1
d_gene: .
abundance: .
CDR3aa: CAWNLRAGAAFF
CDR3nt: TGTGCCTGGAACCTCAGGGCCGGTGCGGCTTTCTTT

v_gene: TRBV5-1
j_gene: TRBJ1-2
d_gene: .
abundance: .
CDR3aa: CASSLGRGLGYGYTF
CDR3nt: TGCGCCAGCAGCTTGGGTCGGGGGCTCGGCTATGGCTACACCTTC

v_gene: TRBV4-3
j_gene: TRBJ2-3
d_gene: TRBD2
abundance: .
CDR3aa: CASSRGGGSATLQYF
CDR3nt: TGCGCCAGCAGCCGGGGCGGGGGAAGCGCTACTCTGCAGTATTTT

v_gene: TRBV28
j_gene: TRBJ1-5
d_gene: .
abundance: .
CDR3aa: CASSLSHNQPQHF
CDR3nt: TGTGCCAGCAGTTTATCCCACAATCAGCCCCAGCATTTT

v_gene: TRBV30
j_gene: TRBJ1-1
d_gene: .
abundance: .
CDR3aa: CAWSVVGTEAFF
CDR3nt: TGTGCCTGGAGTGTAGTCGGGACTGAAGCTTTCTTT

v_gene: TRBV4-3
j_gene: TRBJ2-7
d_gene: TRBD1
abundance: .
CDR3aa: CASSQDRSGEQYF
CDR3nt: TGCGCCAGCAGCCAGGACAGGTCAGGGGAGCAGTACTTC

v_gene: TRBV4-3
j_gene: TRBJ1-1
d_gene: .
abundance: .
CDR3aa: CASAEGTVNTEAFF
CDR3nt: TGCGCCAGCGCAGAAGGGACGGTGAACACTGAAGCTTTCTTT

v_gene: TRBV30
j_gene: TRBJ1-1
d_gene: .
abundance: .
CDR3aa: CAWSVLAGTEAFF
CDR3nt: TGTGCCTGGAGTGTACTCGCGGGGACTGAAGCTTTCTTT

v_gene: TRBV19
j_gene: TRBJ1-3
d_gene: .
abundance: .
CDR3aa: CASSMEGTSGNTIYF
CDR3nt: TGTGCCAGTAGTATGGAGGGAACCTCTGGAAACACCATATATTTT

v_gene: TRBV28
j_gene: TRBJ2-3
d_gene: .
abundance: .
CDR3aa: CASQGRGSYTDTQYF
CDR3nt: TGTGCCAGCCAAGGCCGGGGATCCTACACAGATACGCAGTATTTT

v_gene: TRBV30
j_gene: TRBJ2-7
d_gene: .
abundance: .
CDR3aa: CAWSGQPGTYEQYF
CDR3nt: TGTGCCTGGAGCGGACAGCCCGGTACCTACGAGCAGTACTTC

v_gene: TRBV14
j_gene: TRBJ1-4
d_gene: .
abundance: .
CDR3aa: CASSPVGRGATNEKLFF
CDR3nt: TGTGCCAGCAGCCCGGTAGGACGGGGAGCAACTAATGAAAAACTGTTTTTT

v_gene: TRBV6-1
j_gene: TRBJ1-1
d_gene: .
abundance: .
CDR3aa: CASSPGSRVTEAFF
CDR3nt: TGTGCCAGCAGTCCAGGGTCGCGGGTCACTGAAGCTTTCTTT

v_gene: TRBV14
j_gene: TRBJ2-3
d_gene: .
abundance: .
CDR3aa: CASSQFSAASGDTQYF
CDR3nt: TGTGCCAGCAGCCAATTTTCCGCGGCTTCGGGAGATACGCAGTATTTT

v_gene: TRBV7-2
j_gene: TRBJ1-5
d_gene: TRBD1
abundance: .
CDR3aa: CASSLVGTGPYSNQPQHF
CDR3nt: TGTGCCAGCAGCTTAGTAGGGACAGGGCCCTATAGCAATCAGCCCCAGCATTTT

v_gene: TRBV30
j_gene: TRBJ1-2
d_gene: .
abundance: .
CDR3aa: CAWSHSYGYTF
CDR3nt: TGTGCCTGGAGCCACAGCTATGGCTACACCTTC

v_gene: TRBV9
j_gene: TRBJ2-7
d_gene: .
abundance: .
CDR3aa: CASSPRPRSYEQYF
CDR3nt: TGTGCCAGCAGTCCCCGACCCCGCTCCTACGAGCAGTACTTC

v_gene: TRBV5-6
j_gene: TRBJ2-7
d_gene: .
abundance: .
CDR3aa: CASSVGDYRVVFYEQYF
CDR3nt: TGTGCCAGCAGCGTAGGGGATTACAGGGTTGTTTTCTACGAGCAGTACTTC

v_gene: TRBV6-6
j_gene: TRBJ2-3
d_gene: .
abundance: .
CDR3aa: CASSYGGRGSDTQYF
CDR3nt: TGTGCCAGCAGTTATGGGGGCAGAGGGTCAGATACGCAGTATTTT

v_gene: TRBV9
j_gene: TRBJ1-2
d_gene: .
abundance: .
CDR3aa: CASSETRSYGYTF
CDR3nt: TGTGCCAGCAGCGAGACTAGGAGCTATGGCTACACCTTC

v_gene: TRBV28
j_gene: TRBJ1-5
d_gene: .
abundance: .
CDR3aa: CATQRRGNQPQHF
CDR3nt: TGTGCCACCCAAAGAAGAGGCAATCAGCCCCAGCATTTT

v_gene: TRBV10-3
j_gene: TRBJ2-1
d_gene: .
abundance: few
CDR3aa: CAIRDGLNNEQFF
CDR3nt: TGTGCCATCAGAGACGGACTAAACAATGAGCAGTTCTTC

v_gene: TRBV4-3
j_gene: TRBJ2-1
d_gene: .
abundance: .
CDR3aa: CASSQVWAPDREQFF
CDR3nt: TGCGCCAGCAGCCAAGTGTGGGCCCCAGACCGTGAGCAGTTCTTC

v_gene: TRBV19
j_gene: TRBJ1-1
d_gene: .
abundance: .
CDR3aa: CASSIGQSNTEAFF
CDR3nt: TGTGCCAGTAGTATCGGACAATCGAACACTGAAGCTTTCTTT

v_gene: TRBV23-1
j_gene: TRBJ2-1
d_gene: .
abundance: .
CDR3aa: CASSQSDKEGGPPRTYNEQFF
CDR3nt: TGCGCCAGCAGTCAATCAGATAAGGAAGGCGGACCGCCGAGGACCTACAATGAGCAGTTCTTC